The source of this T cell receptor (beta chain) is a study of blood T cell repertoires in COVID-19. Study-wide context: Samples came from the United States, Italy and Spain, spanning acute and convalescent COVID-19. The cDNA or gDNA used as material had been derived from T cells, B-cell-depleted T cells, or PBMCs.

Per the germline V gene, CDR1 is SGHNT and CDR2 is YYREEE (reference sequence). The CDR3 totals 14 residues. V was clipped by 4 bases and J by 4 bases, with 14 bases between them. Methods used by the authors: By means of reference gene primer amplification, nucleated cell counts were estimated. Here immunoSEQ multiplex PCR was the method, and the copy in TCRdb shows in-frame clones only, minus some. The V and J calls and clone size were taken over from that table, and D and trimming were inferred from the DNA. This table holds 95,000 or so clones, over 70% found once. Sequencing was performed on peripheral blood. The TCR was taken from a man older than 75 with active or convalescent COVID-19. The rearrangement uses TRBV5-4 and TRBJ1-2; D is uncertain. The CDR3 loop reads CASSTTGYGYGYTF. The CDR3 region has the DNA TGTGCCAGCAGCACCACGGGTTATGGCTATGGCTACACCTTC.